This T cell receptor (beta chain) was sequenced in a study of blood T cell repertoires in COVID-19. Looking at the study overall: Some COVID-19 samples were acute and others convalescent; all came from the United States, Italy and Spain.

The table came from immunoSEQ multiplex PCR; TCRdb's copy has only in-frame clones and leaves some out. The sample contains 270,000 or so clones, roughly nine tenths of which appear only once. After removal of 4 bases from V and 4 bases from J, the junction contained 9 bases not matched to a gene. This CDR3 region has 15 residues. Germline V gene data show CDR1 as LGHDT and CDR2 as YNNKEL (reference sequence). The clonotype originates from a woman between 25 and 40 years old with COVID-19, enrolled during active disease. The source material was peripheral blood. The chain links TRBV3-1 (or the pseudogene TRBV3-2) to TRBJ1-1; TRBD1 agrees at 7 bases. The CDR3 spells CASSPHRTGGTEAFF. CDR3 sequence (DNA): TGTGCCAGCAGCCCTCATAGGACAGGTGGCACTGAAGCTTTCTTT.